This T cell receptor beta chain was sequenced in a study of beta chain features in type 1 diabetes. This CDR3 contains 15 residues. The junction had 12 bases not matched to a gene; V was cut back by 5 bases and J by 7 bases. Per the germline V gene, CDR1 is SQVTM and CDR2 is ANQGSEA. Reverse transcribing all isolated RNA meant expressed TCRB transcripts were sequenced. Profiling relied on immunoSEQ multiplex PCR, and the TCRdb table lists in-frame clones only, not all of them. The sample shows tens of thousands of clones, around 40% of them seen only once. For this clone: Its antigen is unidentified.

Study-wide results and caveats: Type 1 diabetes patients showed a moderate but significant shortening of TCRB CDR3s in all four CD4+ subsets. The VDJ junctions of type 1 diabetes patients carried fewer insertions and more deletions.

The sample taken for sequencing was Tregs from blood. This TCR was sampled from a young man with type 1 diabetes. The chain carries TRBV29-1 and TRBJ2-1; 9 nucleotides line up with TRBD2. This CDR3 reads CSVRGSSGRRNEQFF. CDR3 in DNA: TGCAGCGTTCGGGGTAGTAGCGGGAGAAGGAATGAGCAGTTCTTC.